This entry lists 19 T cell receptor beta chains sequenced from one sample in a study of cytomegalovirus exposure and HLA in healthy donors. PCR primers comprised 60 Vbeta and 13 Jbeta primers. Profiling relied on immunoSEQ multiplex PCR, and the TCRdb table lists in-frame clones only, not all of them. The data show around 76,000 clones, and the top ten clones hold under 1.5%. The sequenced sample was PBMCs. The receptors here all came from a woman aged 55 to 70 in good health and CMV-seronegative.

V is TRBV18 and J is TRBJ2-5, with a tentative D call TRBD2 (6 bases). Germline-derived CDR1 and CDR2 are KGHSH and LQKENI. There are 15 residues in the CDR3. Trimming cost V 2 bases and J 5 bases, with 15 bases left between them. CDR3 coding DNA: TGTGCCAGCTCACCAGGAGGGAGCTCCGGGGAGACCCAGTACTTC. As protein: CASSPGGSSGETQYF.

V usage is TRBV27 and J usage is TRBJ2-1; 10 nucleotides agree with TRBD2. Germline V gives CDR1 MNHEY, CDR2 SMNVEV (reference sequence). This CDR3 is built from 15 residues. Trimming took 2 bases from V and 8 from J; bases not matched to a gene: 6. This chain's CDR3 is CASSLITSGTDEQFF. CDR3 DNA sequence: TGTGCCAGCAGTTTAATCACTAGCGGGACCGATGAGCAGTTCTTC.

Here the CDR3 reads CASSLSSGLFSNQPQHF. The CDR3 DNA is TGTGCCAGCAGTTTATCCTCCGGACTCTTTAGCAATCAGCCCCAGCATTTT. This chain joins TRBV28 and TRBJ1-5; no clear D gene. This CDR3 is built from 17 residues. Looked up from germline, CDR1 is MDHEN and CDR2 is SYDVKM. Trimming shortened V by 1 base and J by 0 bases, and 13 bases separated the two germline ends.

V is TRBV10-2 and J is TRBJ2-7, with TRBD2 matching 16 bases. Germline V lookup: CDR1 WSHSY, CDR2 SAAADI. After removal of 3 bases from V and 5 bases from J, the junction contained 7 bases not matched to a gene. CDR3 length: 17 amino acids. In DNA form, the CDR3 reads TGCGCCAGCAGTGACACGGGACTAGCGGGAGGGGACAACGAGCAGTACTTC. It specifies CASSDTGLAGGDNEQYF.

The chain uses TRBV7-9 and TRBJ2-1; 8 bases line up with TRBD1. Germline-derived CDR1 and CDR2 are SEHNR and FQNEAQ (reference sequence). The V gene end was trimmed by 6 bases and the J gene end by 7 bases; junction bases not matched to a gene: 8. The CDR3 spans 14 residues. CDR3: CASSQQGGWNEQFF. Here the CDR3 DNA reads TGTGCCAGCAGTCAACAGGGGGGTTGGAATGAGCAGTTCTTC.

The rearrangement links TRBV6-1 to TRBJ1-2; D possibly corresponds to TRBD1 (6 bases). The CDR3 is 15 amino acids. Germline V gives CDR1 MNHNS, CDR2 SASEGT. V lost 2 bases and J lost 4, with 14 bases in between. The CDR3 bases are TGTGCCAGCAGTGAATCTCGGACAGTCGGCTATGGCTACACCTTC. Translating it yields CASSESRTVGYGYTF.

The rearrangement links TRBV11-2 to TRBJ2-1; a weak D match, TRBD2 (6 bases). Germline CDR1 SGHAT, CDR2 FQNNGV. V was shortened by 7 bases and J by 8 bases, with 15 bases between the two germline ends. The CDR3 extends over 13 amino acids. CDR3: CASTLGGSDEQFF. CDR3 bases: TGTGCCAGCACCCTAGGAGGGAGCGATGAGCAGTTCTTC.

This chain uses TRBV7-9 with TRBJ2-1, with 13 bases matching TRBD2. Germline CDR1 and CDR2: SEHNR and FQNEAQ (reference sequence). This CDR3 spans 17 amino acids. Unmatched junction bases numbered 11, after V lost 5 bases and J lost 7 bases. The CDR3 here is CASSQISGTSGINEQFF. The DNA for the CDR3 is TGTGCCAGCAGCCAAATCTCCGGGACTAGCGGGATAAATGAGCAGTTCTTC. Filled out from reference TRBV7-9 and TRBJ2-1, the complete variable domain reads DTGVSQNPRHKITKRGQNVTFRCDPISEHNRLYWYRQTLGQGPEFLTYFQNEAQLEKSRLLSDRFSAERPKGSFSTLEIQRTEQGDSAMYLCASSQISGTSGINEQFFGPGTRLTVL.

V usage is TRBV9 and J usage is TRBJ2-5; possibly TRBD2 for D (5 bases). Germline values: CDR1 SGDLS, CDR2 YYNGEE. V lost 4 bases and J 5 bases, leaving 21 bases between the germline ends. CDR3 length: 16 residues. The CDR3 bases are TGTGCCAGCAGCCCGAGGGCGGGTTCTGGTTTGGAGACCCAGTACTTC. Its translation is CASSPRAGSGLETQYF. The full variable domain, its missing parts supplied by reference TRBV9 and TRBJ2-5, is DSGVTQTPKHLITATGQRVTLRCSPRSGDLSVYWYQQSLDQGLQFLIQYYNGEERAKGNILERFSAQQFPDLHSELNLSSLELGDSALYFCASSPRAGSGLETQYFGPGTRLLVL.

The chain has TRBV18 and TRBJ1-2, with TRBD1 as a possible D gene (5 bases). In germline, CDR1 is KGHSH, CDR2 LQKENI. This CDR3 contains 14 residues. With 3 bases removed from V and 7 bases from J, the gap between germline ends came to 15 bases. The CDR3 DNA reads TGTGCCAGCTCACCGTCGGGGACTTATGTTGGCTACACCTTC. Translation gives CASSPSGTYVGYTF. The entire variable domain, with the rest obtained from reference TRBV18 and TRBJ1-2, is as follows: NAGVMQNPRHLVRRRGQEARLRCSPMKGHSHVYWYRQLPEEGLKFMVYLQKENIIDESGMPKERFSAEFPKEGPSILRIQQVVRGDSAAYFCASSPSGTYVGYTFGSGTRLTVV.

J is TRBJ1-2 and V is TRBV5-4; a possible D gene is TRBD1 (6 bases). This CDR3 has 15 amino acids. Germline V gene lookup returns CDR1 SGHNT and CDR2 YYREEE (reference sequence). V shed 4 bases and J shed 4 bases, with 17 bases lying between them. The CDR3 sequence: CASSPRGTRVYGYTF. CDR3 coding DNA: TGTGCCAGCAGCCCAAGGGGGACGCGGGTCTATGGCTACACCTTC. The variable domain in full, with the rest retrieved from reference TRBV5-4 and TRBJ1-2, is ETGVTQSPTHLIKTRGQQVTLRCSSQSGHNTVSWYQQALGQGPQFIFQYYREEENGRGNFPPRFSGLQFPNYSSELNVNALELDDSALYLCASSPRGTRVYGYTFGSGTRLTVV.

The chain's CDR3 is CAISEQTTRSSYNEQFF. For the CDR3, the DNA is TGTGCCATCAGTGAGCAGACTACCCGAAGCTCCTACAATGAGCAGTTCTTC. The rearrangement uses TRBV10-3 and TRBJ2-1, with D perhaps matching TRBD2 (5 bases). The V end lost 2 bases, the J end lost 0 bases, and 14 bases lay between the germline ends. CDR1 ENHRY and CDR2 SYGVKD come from the germline V gene. CDR3 length: 17 residues.

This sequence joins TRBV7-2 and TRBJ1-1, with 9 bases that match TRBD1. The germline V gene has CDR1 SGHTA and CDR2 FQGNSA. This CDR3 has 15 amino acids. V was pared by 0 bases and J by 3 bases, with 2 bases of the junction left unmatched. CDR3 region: CASSLAQGADTEAFF. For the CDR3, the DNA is TGTGCCAGCAGCTTAGCACAGGGGGCGGACACTGAAGCTTTCTTT.

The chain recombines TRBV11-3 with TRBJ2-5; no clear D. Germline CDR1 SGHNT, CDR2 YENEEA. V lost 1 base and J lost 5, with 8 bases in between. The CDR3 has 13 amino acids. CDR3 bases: TGTGCCAGCAGCTTAGGTGTCGGGGAGACCCAGTACTTC. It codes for CASSLGVGETQYF.

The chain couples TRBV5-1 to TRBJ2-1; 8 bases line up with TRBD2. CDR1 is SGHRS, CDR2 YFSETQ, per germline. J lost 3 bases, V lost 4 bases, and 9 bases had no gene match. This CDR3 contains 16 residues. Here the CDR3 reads CASSLGTRGGYNEQFF. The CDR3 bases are TGCGCCAGCAGCCTGGGGACTAGAGGGGGCTACAATGAGCAGTTCTTC.

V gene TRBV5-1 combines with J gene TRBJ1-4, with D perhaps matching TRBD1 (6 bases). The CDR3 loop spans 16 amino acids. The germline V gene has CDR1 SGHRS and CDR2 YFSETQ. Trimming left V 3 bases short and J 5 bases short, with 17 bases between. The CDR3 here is CASSSAGGAQNEKLFF. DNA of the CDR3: TGCGCCAGCAGCTCCGCCGGGGGGGCCCAGAATGAAAAACTGTTTTTT.

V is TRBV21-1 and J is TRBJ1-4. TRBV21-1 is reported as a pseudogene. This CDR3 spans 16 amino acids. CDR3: CASSKGPPREDEKLFF. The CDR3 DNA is TGTGCCAGCAGCAAAGGCCCCCCCAGGGAGGATGAAAAACTGTTTTTT.

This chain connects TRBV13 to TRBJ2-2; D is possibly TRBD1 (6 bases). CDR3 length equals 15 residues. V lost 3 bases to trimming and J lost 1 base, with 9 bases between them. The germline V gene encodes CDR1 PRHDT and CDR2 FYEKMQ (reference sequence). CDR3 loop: CASSFLGQNTGELFF. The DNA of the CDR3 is TGTGCCAGCAGCTTTCTGGGACAGAACACCGGGGAGCTGTTTTTT.

CDR3 protein: CASSDLGQGDSGANVLTF. The CDR3 DNA reads TGTGCCAGCAGCGATCTGGGACAGGGGGACTCTGGGGCCAACGTCCTGACTTTC. V and J are TRBV21-1 and TRBJ2-6; TRBD1 is the table's D call and was not checked against the DNA. TRBV21-1 is flagged as a pseudogene. CDR3 length: 18 amino acids.